A selection of T cell receptor beta chains follows, all from one sample in a study of blood T cell repertoires in COVID-19. This table comes from immunoSEQ multiplex PCR, and its TCRdb copy is limited to in-frame clones, with some not included. The table records around 330,000 clones, roughly 90% of them present only once. Sequencing was carried out using PBMCs or T cells enriched from blood (not recorded which). These receptors were collected from a man between 60 and 75 years old who had recovered from COVID-19. CDR3s include the opening cysteine and the closing phenylalanine or tryptophan. Fields, in order: J gene, clone size, D gene, V gene, CDR3 protein, CDR3 DNA. The D gene is left open where the match is weak. A clone size is listed for some rows: how often the clone was seen (once, few, many), or a class if it is expanded.

j_call: TRBJ1-6
clone_size: .
d_call: .
v_call: TRBV5-4
cdr3_aa: CASSFGGIWNSPLHF
cdr3_nt: TGTGCCAGCAGCTTCGGGGGAATTTGGAATTCACCCCTCCACTTT

j_call: TRBJ2-3
clone_size: .
d_call: TRBD1
v_call: TRBV6-5
cdr3_aa: CASRIHRGRVDTQYF
cdr3_nt: TGTGCCAGCAGGATACACAGGGGGCGGGTGGATACGCAGTATTTT

j_call: TRBJ2-2
clone_size: .
d_call: TRBD1
v_call: TRBV5-1
cdr3_aa: CASRDNRGGTGELFF
cdr3_nt: TGCGCCAGTCGGGATAACAGGGGTGGCACCGGGGAGCTGTTTTTT

j_call: TRBJ1-2
clone_size: .
d_call: TRBD1
v_call: TRBV29-1
cdr3_aa: CSVETGTGGAYYGYTF
cdr3_nt: TGCAGCGTTGAGACCGGGACAGGGGGCGCTTACTATGGCTACACCTTC

j_call: TRBJ1-3
clone_size: .
d_call: TRBD1
v_call: TRBV7-9
cdr3_aa: CASVRDRVEGNTIYF
cdr3_nt: TGTGCCAGCGTTCGAGACAGGGTGGAGGGAAACACCATATATTTT

j_call: TRBJ2-1
clone_size: .
d_call: .
v_call: TRBV29-1
cdr3_aa: CSVNPGLSNEQFF
cdr3_nt: TGCAGCGTTAATCCGGGACTCAGCAATGAGCAGTTCTTC

j_call: TRBJ2-7
clone_size: .
d_call: .
v_call: TRBV28
cdr3_aa: CASSSGAYEQYF
cdr3_nt: TGTGCCAGCAGTTCAGGCGCCTACGAGCAGTACTTC

j_call: TRBJ1-1
clone_size: .
d_call: .
v_call: TRBV18
cdr3_aa: CASSWTGMNTEAFF
cdr3_nt: TGTGCCAGCTCCTGGACGGGAATGAACACTGAAGCTTTCTTT

j_call: TRBJ1-3
clone_size: .
d_call: .
v_call: TRBV5-5
cdr3_aa: CASSIEGRSGGNTIYF
cdr3_nt: TGTGCCAGCAGCATCGAGGGTAGGTCAGGAGGAAACACCATATATTTT

j_call: TRBJ1-5
clone_size: .
d_call: .
v_call: TRBV27
cdr3_aa: CASSLSALSNQPQHF
cdr3_nt: TGTGCCAGCAGTTTATCAGCCCTTAGCAATCAGCCCCAGCATTTT

j_call: TRBJ2-1
clone_size: .
d_call: TRBD1
v_call: TRBV6-5
cdr3_aa: CASSYWDRGDSEQFF
cdr3_nt: TGTGCCAGCAGTTACTGGGACAGGGGGGATTCTGAGCAGTTCTTC

j_call: TRBJ2-2
clone_size: .
d_call: TRBD1
v_call: TRBV10-3
cdr3_aa: CAVSGTVNTGELFF
cdr3_nt: TGTGCCGTATCCGGGACAGTAAACACCGGGGAGCTGTTTTTT

j_call: TRBJ1-1
clone_size: .
d_call: .
v_call: TRBV3-1/TRBV3-2
cdr3_aa: CASSLNEDAFF
cdr3_nt: TGTGCCAGCAGCCTCAATGAGGATGCTTTCTTT

j_call: TRBJ1-2
clone_size: .
d_call: .
v_call: TRBV3-1/TRBV3-2
cdr3_aa: CASSRTTGTSYGYTF
cdr3_nt: TGTGCCAGCAGCCGCACGACCGGGACAAGCTATGGCTACACCTTC

j_call: TRBJ2-7
clone_size: .
d_call: TRBD2
v_call: TRBV19
cdr3_aa: CASSIAGGPGYEQYF
cdr3_nt: TGTGCCAGTAGTATAGCGGGAGGGCCGGGCTACGAGCAGTACTTC

j_call: TRBJ2-7
clone_size: .
d_call: .
v_call: TRBV7-2
cdr3_aa: CASSPALVSSYEQYF
cdr3_nt: TGTGCCAGCAGCCCAGCCCTAGTCTCGTCCTACGAGCAGTACTTC

j_call: TRBJ1-1
clone_size: .
d_call: .
v_call: TRBV27
cdr3_aa: CASSLDRQNTEAFF
cdr3_nt: TGTGCCAGCAGTTTGGACAGACAGAACACTGAAGCTTTCTTT

j_call: TRBJ1-2
clone_size: .
d_call: TRBD1
v_call: TRBV7-6
cdr3_aa: CASSLGTGAIYGYTF
cdr3_nt: TGTGCCAGCAGCTTAGGGACAGGCGCCATCTATGGCTACACCTTC

j_call: TRBJ1-1
clone_size: few
d_call: .
v_call: TRBV19
cdr3_aa: CASSSVYTEAFF
cdr3_nt: TGTGCCAGTAGCAGTGTCTACACTGAAGCTTTCTTT

j_call: TRBJ1-5
clone_size: .
d_call: .
v_call: TRBV4-1
cdr3_aa: CASSQQGTRQPQHF
cdr3_nt: TGCGCCAGCAGCCAACAGGGCACTCGTCAGCCCCAGCATTTT

j_call: TRBJ1-1
clone_size: .
d_call: .
v_call: TRBV3-1/TRBV3-2
cdr3_aa: CASSQTLGDNHTEAFF
cdr3_nt: TGTGCCAGCAGCCAGACATTGGGGGACAATCACACTGAAGCTTTCTTT

j_call: TRBJ2-1
clone_size: .
d_call: TRBD2
v_call: TRBV7-2
cdr3_aa: CASSLLGTGGVLDEQFF
cdr3_nt: TGTGCCAGCAGCTTACTCGGGACGGGAGGGGTGTTGGATGAGCAGTTCTTC

j_call: TRBJ2-3
clone_size: .
d_call: TRBD2
v_call: TRBV7-2
cdr3_aa: CASSPRTSGSPGTQYF
cdr3_nt: TGTGCCAGCAGCCCCCGGACTAGCGGGAGTCCCGGTACGCAGTATTTT

j_call: TRBJ1-4
clone_size: .
d_call: TRBD1
v_call: TRBV19
cdr3_aa: CASSIGLRQGRRELEKLFF
cdr3_nt: TGTGCCAGTAGTATTGGGCTCCGACAGGGGCGGAGGGAACTCGAAAAACTGTTTTTT

j_call: TRBJ1-1
clone_size: once
d_call: .
v_call: TRBV5-5
cdr3_aa: CASTGTRNTEAFF
cdr3_nt: TGTGCCAGCACCGGGACACGGAACACTGAAGCTTTCTTT

j_call: TRBJ1-5
clone_size: .
d_call: .
v_call: TRBV7-8
cdr3_aa: CASSIRGRRNSNQPQHF
cdr3_nt: TGTGCCAGCAGCATCAGGGGTAGGAGGAATAGCAATCAGCCCCAGCATTTT

j_call: TRBJ1-3
clone_size: .
d_call: TRBD1
v_call: TRBV5-1
cdr3_aa: CASSLLSRGHSGNTIYF
cdr3_nt: TGCGCCAGCAGCTTGTTGTCGAGGGGGCACTCTGGAAACACCATATATTTT

j_call: TRBJ2-5
clone_size: .
d_call: .
v_call: TRBV6-6
cdr3_aa: CASSYGTGAKETQYF
cdr3_nt: TGTGCCAGCAGTTACGGAACGGGAGCAAAGGAGACCCAGTACTTC

j_call: TRBJ1-2
clone_size: .
d_call: .
v_call: TRBV9
cdr3_aa: CASSVGGVNYGYTF
cdr3_nt: TGTGCCAGCAGCGTAGGCGGGGTTAACTATGGCTACACCTTC

j_call: TRBJ1-1
clone_size: few
d_call: .
v_call: TRBV28
cdr3_aa: CASHAPTRAEAFF
cdr3_nt: TGTGCCAGCCATGCCCCCACCAGGGCCGAAGCTTTCTTT

j_call: TRBJ2-7
clone_size: .
d_call: .
v_call: TRBV9
cdr3_aa: CASSNLPGRAYEQYF
cdr3_nt: TGTGCCAGCAGCAATCTCCCCGGGAGAGCCTACGAGCAGTACTTC

j_call: TRBJ1-3
clone_size: .
d_call: .
v_call: TRBV27
cdr3_aa: CASSLRPGQFMGNTIYF
cdr3_nt: TGTGCCAGCAGCCTCCGGCCTGGGCAGTTCATGGGAAACACCATATATTTT

j_call: TRBJ1-2
clone_size: once
d_call: .
v_call: TRBV30
cdr3_aa: CAWSPATGSGYGYTF
cdr3_nt: TGTGCCTGGAGTCCTGCGACTGGATCTGGCTATGGCTACACCTTC

j_call: TRBJ1-1
clone_size: .
d_call: .
v_call: TRBV2
cdr3_aa: CASSEARGLGEAFF
cdr3_nt: TGTGCCAGCAGTGAAGCGCGGGGGCTTGGTGAAGCTTTCTTT

j_call: TRBJ2-5
clone_size: once
d_call: TRBD2
v_call: TRBV3-1/TRBV3-2
cdr3_aa: CASSPSGGVWETQYF
cdr3_nt: TGTGCCAGCAGCCCTTCCGGGGGGGTGTGGGAGACCCAGTACTTC

j_call: TRBJ2-7
clone_size: .
d_call: .
v_call: TRBV3-1/TRBV3-2
cdr3_aa: CASSQGPGEQYF
cdr3_nt: TGTGCCAGCAGCCAAGGGCCAGGGGAGCAGTACTTC

j_call: TRBJ1-5
clone_size: .
d_call: TRBD1
v_call: TRBV2
cdr3_aa: CASRIDRAEPYSNQPQHF
cdr3_nt: TGTGCCAGCAGAATCGACAGGGCAGAACCCTATAGCAATCAGCCCCAGCATTTT

j_call: TRBJ2-2
clone_size: .
d_call: .
v_call: TRBV12-5
cdr3_aa: CASGLSQLNTGELFF
cdr3_nt: TGTGCTAGTGGTTTGTCCCAGTTGAACACCGGGGAGCTGTTTTTT

j_call: TRBJ1-6
clone_size: .
d_call: TRBD1
v_call: TRBV28
cdr3_aa: CATGTGNSPLHF
cdr3_nt: TGTGCCACCGGGACAGGGAATTCACCCCTCCACTTT

j_call: TRBJ2-7
clone_size: few
d_call: .
v_call: TRBV4-2
cdr3_aa: CASSQSVSYEQYF
cdr3_nt: TGTGCCAGCAGCCAATCGGTTTCCTACGAGCAGTACTTC

j_call: TRBJ1-1
clone_size: .
d_call: TRBD1
v_call: TRBV27
cdr3_aa: CASSLTGVNTEAFF
cdr3_nt: TGTGCCAGCAGTTTGACAGGGGTGAACACTGAAGCTTTCTTT

j_call: TRBJ2-5
clone_size: .
d_call: TRBD1
v_call: TRBV6-5
cdr3_aa: CASSYQTGPSETQYF
cdr3_nt: TGTGCCAGCAGTTACCAGACAGGGCCCTCAGAGACCCAGTACTTC

j_call: TRBJ2-7
clone_size: .
d_call: .
v_call: TRBV14
cdr3_aa: CASSNFPSYEQYF
cdr3_nt: TGTGCCAGCAGTAACTTCCCGTCCTACGAGCAGTACTTC